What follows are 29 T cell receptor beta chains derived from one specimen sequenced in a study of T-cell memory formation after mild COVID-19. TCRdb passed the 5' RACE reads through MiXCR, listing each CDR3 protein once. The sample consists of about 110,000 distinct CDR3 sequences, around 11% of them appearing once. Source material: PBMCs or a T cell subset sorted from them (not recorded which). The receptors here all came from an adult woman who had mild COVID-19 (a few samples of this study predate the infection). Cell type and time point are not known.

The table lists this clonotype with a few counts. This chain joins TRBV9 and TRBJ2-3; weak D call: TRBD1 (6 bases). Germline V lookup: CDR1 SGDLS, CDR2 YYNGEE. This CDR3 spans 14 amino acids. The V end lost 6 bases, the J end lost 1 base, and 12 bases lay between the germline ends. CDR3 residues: CASTLAGGTDTQYF. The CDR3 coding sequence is TGTGCCAGCACCCTAGCAGGGGGCACAGATACGCAGTATTTT.

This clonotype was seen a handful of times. DNA for the CDR3: TGCGCCAGCAGCCAAGAAGGCACAGGGAACACTGAAGCTTTCTTT. Residues: CASSQEGTGNTEAFF. J is TRBJ1-1 and V is TRBV4-1; weak D call: TRBD1 (5 bases). V was clipped by 0 bases and J by 1 base, with 9 bases between them. Germline assignment: CDR1 MGHRA and CDR2 YSYEKL. CDR3 length: 15 amino acids.

DNA of the CDR3: TGTGCCAGCAGTCTTAGCGTTCGGTACGAGCAGTACTTC. As protein: CASSLSVRYEQYF. The V call is TRBV12-3 or TRBV12-4, the J call TRBJ2-7, with D maybe TRBD2 (5 bases). The CDR3 extends over 13 amino acids. Trimming shortened V by 5 bases and J by 4 bases, and 12 bases separated the two germline ends.

CDR3 in DNA: TGTGCCAGCAGCTCCCGGCCTAGCGGGGGTCTTTACGAGCAGTACTTC. Protein sequence: CASSSRPSGGLYEQYF. The V and J genes are TRBV11-1 and TRBJ2-7, with TRBD2 matching over 10 bases. Germline CDR1 reads SGHAT; CDR2 reads FQDESV (reference sequence). This CDR3 is 16 amino acids long. Trimming took 4 bases from V and 4 from J; bases not matched to a gene: 10. Combining the CDR3 with reference TRBV11-1 and TRBJ2-7 gives the whole variable domain EAEVAQSPRYKITEKSQAVAFWCDPISGHATLYWYRQILGQGPELLVQFQDESVVDDSQLPKDRFSAERLKGVDSTLKIQPAELGDSAMYLCASSSRPSGGLYEQYFGPGTRLTVT.

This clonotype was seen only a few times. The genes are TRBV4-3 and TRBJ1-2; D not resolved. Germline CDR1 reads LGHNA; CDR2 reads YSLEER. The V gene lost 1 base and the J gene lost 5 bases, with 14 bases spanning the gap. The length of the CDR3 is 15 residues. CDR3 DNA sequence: TGCGCCAGCAGCCAAGGTTCGGGAGATCCGTATGGCTACACCTTC. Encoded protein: CASSQGSGDPYGYTF.

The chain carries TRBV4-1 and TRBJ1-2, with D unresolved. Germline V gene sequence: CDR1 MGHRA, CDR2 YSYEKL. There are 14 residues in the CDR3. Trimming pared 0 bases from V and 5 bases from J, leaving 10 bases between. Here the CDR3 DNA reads TGCGCCAGCAGCCAAGAATCTTGGGATTATGGCTACACCTTC. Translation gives CASSQESWDYGYTF.

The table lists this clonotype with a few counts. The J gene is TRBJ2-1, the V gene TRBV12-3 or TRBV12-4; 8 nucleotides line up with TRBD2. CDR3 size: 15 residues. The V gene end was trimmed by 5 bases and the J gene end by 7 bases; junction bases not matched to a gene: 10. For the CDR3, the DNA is TGTGCCAGCAGTGGGGGCGGGAGGAACACGAATGAGCAGTTCTTC. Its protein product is CASSGGGRNTNEQFF.

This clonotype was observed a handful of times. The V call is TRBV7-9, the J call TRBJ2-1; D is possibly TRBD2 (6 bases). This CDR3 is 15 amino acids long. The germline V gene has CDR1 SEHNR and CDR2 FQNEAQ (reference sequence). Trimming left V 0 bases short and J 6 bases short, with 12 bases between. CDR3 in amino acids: CASSLAAGNPNEQFF. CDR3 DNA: TGTGCCAGCAGCTTAGCTGCGGGAAACCCCAATGAGCAGTTCTTC.

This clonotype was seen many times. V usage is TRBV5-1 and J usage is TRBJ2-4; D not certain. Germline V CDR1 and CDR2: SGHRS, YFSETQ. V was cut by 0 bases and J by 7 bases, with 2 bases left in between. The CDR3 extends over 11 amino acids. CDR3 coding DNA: TGCGCCAGCAGCTTGGGGAACATTCAGTACTTC. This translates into CASSLGNIQYF.

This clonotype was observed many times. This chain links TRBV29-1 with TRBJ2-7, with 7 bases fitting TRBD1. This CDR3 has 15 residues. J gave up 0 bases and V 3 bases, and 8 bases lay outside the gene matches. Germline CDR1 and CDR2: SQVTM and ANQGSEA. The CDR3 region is CSVDQSTGSSYEQYF. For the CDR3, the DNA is TGCAGCGTTGATCAATCGACAGGGAGCTCCTACGAGCAGTACTTC.

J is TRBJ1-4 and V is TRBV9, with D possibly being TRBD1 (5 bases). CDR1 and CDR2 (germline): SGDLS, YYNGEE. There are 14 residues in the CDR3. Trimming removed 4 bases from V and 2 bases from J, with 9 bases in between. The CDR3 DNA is TGTGCCAGCAGCCCCAGGGCTACTAATGAAAAACTGTTTTTT. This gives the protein CASSPRATNEKLFF.

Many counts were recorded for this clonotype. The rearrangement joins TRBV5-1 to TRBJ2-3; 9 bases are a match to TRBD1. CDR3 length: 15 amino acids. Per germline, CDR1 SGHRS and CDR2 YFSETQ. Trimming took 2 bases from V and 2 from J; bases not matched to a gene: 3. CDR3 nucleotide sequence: TGCGCCAGCAGCTTAGGACAGGGGAACACAGATACGCAGTATTTT. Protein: CASSLGQGNTDTQYF.

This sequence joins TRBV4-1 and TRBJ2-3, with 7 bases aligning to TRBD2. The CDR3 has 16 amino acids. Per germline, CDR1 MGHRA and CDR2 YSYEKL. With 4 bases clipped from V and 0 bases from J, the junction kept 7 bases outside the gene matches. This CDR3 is CASSLSAGPSTDTQYF. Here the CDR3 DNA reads TGCGCCAGCAGCCTTTCAGCGGGGCCAAGCACAGATACGCAGTATTTT.

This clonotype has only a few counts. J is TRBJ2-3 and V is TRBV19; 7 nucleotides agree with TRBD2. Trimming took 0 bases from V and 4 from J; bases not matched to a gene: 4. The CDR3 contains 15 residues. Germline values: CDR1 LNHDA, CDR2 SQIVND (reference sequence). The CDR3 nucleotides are TGTGCCAGTAGTATAGAGAATGGGAGGGCAGATACGCAGTATTTT. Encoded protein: CASSIENGRADTQYF.

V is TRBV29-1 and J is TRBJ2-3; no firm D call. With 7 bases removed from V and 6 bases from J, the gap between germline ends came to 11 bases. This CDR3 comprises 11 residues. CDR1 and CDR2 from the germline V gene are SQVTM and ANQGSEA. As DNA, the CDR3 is TGCAGCGCTGTCGCCGGGGATACGCAGTATTTT. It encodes CSAVAGDTQYF.

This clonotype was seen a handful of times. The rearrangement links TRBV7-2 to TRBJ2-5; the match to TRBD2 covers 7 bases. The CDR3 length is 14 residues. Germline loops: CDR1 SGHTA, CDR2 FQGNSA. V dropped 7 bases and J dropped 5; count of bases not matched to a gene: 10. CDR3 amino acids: CASTMGGRGETQYF. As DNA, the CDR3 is TGTGCCAGCACCATGGGAGGGAGAGGGGAGACCCAGTACTTC. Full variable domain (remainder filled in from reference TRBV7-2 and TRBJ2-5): GAGVSQSPSNKVTEKGKDVELRCDPISGHTALYWYRQSLGQGLEFLIYFQGNSAPDKSGLPSDRFSAERTGGSVSTLTIQRTQQEDSAVYLCASTMGGRGETQYFGPGTRLLVL.

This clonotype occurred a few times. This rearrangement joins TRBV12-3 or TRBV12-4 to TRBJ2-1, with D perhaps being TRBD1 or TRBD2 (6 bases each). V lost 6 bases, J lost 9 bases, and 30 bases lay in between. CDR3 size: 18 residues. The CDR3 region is CASSLPLGRGGGKGEQFF. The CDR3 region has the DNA TGTGCCAGCAGCCTTCCACTGGGACGTGGGGGCGGGAAGGGTGAGCAGTTCTTC.

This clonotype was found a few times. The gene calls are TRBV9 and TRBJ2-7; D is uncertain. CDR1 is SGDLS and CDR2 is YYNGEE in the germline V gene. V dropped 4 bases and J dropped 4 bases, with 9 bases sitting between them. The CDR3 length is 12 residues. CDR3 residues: CASSNGGYEQYF. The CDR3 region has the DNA TGTGCCAGCAGCAATGGTGGGTACGAGCAGTACTTC.

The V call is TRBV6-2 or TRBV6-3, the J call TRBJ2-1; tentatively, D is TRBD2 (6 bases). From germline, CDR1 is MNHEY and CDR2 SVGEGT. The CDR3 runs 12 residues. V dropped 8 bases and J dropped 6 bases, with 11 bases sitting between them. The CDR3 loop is CASQSGANEQFF. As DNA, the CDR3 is TGTGCCAGCCAATCGGGAGCCAATGAGCAGTTCTTC.

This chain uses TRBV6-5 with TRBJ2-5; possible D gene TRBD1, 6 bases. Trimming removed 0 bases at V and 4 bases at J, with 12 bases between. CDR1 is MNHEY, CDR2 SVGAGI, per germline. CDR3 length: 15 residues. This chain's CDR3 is CASSYSEGVGETQYF. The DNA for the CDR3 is TGTGCCAGCAGTTACTCCGAGGGGGTAGGAGAGACCCAGTACTTC.

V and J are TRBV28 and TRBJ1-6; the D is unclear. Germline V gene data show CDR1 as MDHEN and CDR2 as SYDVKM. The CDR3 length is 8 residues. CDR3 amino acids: CSSSPLHF. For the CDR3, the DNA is TGTTCGAGTTCACCCCTCCACTTT.

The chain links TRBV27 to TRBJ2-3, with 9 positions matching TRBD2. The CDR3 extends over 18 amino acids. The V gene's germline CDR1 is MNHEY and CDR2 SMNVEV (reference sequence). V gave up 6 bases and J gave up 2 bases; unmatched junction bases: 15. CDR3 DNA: TGTGCCAGCAGCCCAAACTTAGCCAGCGGGGGGTACACAGATACGCAGTATTTT. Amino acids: CASSPNLASGGYTDTQYF.

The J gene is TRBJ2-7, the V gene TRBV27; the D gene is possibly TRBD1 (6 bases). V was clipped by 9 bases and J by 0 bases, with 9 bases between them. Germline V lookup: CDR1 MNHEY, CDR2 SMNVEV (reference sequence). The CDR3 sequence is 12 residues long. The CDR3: CASQGSSYEQYF. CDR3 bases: TGTGCCAGTCAGGGGAGCTCCTACGAGCAGTACTTC.

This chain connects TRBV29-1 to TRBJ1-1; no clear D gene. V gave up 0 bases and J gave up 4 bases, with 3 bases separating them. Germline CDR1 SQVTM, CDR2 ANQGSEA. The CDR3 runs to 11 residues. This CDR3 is CSVEDLTEAFF. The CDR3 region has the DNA TGCAGCGTTGAAGATCTCACTGAAGCTTTCTTT. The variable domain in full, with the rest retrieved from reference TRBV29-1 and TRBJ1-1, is SAVISQKPSRDICQRGTSLTIQCQVDSQVTMMFWYRQQPGQSLTLIATANQGSEATYESGFVIDKFPISRPNLTFSTLTVSNMSPEDSSIYLCSVEDLTEAFFGQGTRLTVV.

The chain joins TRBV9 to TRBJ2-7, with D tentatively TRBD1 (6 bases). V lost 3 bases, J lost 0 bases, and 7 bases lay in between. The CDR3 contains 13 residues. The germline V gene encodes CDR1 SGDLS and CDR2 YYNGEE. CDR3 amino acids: CASSAGDSYEQYF. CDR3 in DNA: TGTGCCAGCAGCGCAGGGGACTCCTACGAGCAGTACTTC.

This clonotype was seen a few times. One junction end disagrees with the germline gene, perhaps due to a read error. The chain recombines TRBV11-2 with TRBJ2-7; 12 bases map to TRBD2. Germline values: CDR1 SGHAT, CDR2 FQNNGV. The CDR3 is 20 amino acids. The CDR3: CASSLYVIGTSGSLSYGQYF. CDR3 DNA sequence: TGTGCCAGCAGCCTCTACGTTATCGGGACTAGCGGGTCTCTTTCCTACGGGCAGTACTTC.

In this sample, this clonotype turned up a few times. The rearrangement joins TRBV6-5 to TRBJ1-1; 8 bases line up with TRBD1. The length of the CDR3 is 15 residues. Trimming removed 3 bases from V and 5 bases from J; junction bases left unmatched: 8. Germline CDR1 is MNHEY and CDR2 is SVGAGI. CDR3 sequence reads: CASSYRQGPGTEAFF. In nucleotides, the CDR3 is TGTGCCAGCAGTTATCGACAGGGGCCGGGGACTGAAGCTTTCTTT.

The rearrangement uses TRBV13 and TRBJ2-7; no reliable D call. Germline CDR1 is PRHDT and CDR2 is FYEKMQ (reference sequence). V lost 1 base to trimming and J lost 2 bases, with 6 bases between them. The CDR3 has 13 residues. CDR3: CASSLVGTYEQYF. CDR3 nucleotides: TGTGCCAGCAGCTTAGTGGGGACCTACGAGCAGTACTTC.

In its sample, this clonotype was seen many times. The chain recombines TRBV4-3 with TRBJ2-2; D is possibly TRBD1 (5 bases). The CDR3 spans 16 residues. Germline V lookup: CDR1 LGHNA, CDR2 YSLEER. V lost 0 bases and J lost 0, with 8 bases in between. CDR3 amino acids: CASSQDWTSNTGELFF. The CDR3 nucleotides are TGCGCCAGCAGCCAAGACTGGACATCGAACACCGGGGAGCTGTTTTTT.